This T cell receptor beta chain originates from a study of vaccination and CD4 T cells after COVID-19. A note on this clonotype: Its matching antigen is unknown.

The CDR3 consists of 16 residues. The V end lost 0 bases, the J end lost 5 bases, and 13 bases lay between the germline ends. Germline loops: CDR1 SGHVS, CDR2 FQNEAQ. The Oncomine TCR Beta short-read assay was applied to DNA of cultured CD4+ T cells. TCRdb re-analysed the PCR reads in MiXCR, keeping a single row per CDR3 protein. The data show approximately 21,000 distinct CDR3 sequences, roughly three fifths seen once. Noted treatment: approximately nine-day PBMC culture with coronavirus spike peptide pools or control peptides (ViraFEST assay). The sample was CD4+ T cells from blood, cultured in vitro, taken after SARS-CoV-2 vaccination. The TCR comes from a human donor who received a COVID-19 vaccine. The genes are TRBV7-8 and TRBJ2-2; maybe TRBD1 (6 bases). The CDR3 region is CASSLAVQGRTGELFF. Written as DNA, the CDR3 is TGTGCCAGCAGCTTAGCAGTACAGGGAAGGACCGGGGAGCTGTTTTTT.